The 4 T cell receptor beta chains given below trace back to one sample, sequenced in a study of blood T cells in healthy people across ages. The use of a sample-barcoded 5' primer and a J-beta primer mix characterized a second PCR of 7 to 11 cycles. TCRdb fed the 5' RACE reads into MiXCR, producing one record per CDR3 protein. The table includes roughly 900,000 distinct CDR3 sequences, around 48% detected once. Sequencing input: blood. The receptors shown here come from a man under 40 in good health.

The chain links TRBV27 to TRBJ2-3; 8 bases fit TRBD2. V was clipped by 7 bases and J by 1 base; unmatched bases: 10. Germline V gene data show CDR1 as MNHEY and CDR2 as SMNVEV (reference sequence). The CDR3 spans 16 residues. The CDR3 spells CASKRGRGGGTDTQYF. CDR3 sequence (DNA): TGTGCCAGCAAGCGCGGCCGGGGGGGCGGCACAGATACGCAGTATTTT.

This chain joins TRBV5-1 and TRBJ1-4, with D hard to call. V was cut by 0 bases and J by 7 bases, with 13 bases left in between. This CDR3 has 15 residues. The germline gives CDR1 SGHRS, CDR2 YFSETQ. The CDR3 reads CASSLAPEGGEKLFF. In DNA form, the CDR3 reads TGCGCCAGCAGCTTGGCACCGGAGGGTGGTGAAAAACTGTTTTTT. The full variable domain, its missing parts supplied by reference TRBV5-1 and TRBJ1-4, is KAGVTQTPRYLIKTRGQQVTLSCSPISGHRSVSWYQQTPGQGLQFLFEYFSETQRNKGNFPGRFSGRQFSNSRSEMNVSTLELGDSALYLCASSLAPEGGEKLFFGSGTQLSVL.

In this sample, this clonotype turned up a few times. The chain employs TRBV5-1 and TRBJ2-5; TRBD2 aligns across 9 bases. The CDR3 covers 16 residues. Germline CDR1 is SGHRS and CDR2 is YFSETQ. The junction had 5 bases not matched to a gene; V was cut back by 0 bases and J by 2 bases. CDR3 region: CASSLAVAGVQETQYF. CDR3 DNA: TGCGCCAGCAGCTTGGCGGTAGCGGGGGTTCAAGAGACCCAGTACTTC.

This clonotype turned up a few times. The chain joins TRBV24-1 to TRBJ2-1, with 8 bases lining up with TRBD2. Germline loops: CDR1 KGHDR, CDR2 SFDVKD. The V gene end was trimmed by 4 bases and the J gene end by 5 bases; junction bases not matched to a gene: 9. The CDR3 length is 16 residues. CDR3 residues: CATSDFAGGLDNEQFF. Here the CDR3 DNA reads TGTGCCACCAGTGACTTCGCGGGGGGCCTTGACAATGAGCAGTTCTTC.